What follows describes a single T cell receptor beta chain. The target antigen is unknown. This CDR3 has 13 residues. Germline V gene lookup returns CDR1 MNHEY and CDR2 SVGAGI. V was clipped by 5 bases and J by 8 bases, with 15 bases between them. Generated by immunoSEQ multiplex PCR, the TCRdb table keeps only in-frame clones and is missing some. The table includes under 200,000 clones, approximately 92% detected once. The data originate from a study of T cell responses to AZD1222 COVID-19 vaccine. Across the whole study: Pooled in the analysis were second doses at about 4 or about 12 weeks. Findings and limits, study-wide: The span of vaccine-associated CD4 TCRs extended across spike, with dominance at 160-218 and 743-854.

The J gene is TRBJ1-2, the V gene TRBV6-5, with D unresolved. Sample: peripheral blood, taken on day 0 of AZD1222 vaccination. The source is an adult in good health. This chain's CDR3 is CASSPRPERGYTF. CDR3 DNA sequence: TGTGCCAGCAGTCCCCGTCCTGAGCGGGGCTACACCTTC.